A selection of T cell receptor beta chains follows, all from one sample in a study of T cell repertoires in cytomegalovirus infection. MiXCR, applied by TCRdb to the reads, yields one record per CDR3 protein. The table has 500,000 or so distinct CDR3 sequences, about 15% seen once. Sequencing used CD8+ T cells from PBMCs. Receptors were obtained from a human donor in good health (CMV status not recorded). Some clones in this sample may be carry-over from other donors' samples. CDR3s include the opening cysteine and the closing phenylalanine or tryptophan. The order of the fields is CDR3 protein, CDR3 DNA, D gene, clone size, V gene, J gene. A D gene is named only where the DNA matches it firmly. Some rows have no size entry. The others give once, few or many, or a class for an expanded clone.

CSAIIFPGLSYEQYF	TGCAGTGCTATAATATTTCCGGGACTATCCTACGAGCAGTACTTC	TRBD2	-	TRBV20-1	TRBJ2-7
CASSPWAGSEAFF	TGTGCCAGCAGCCCGTGGGCTGGGAGTGAAGCTTTCTTT	-	many	TRBV28	TRBJ1-1
CASSGGGSTYNEQFF	TGTGCCAGCAGCGGCGGGGGGTCTACCTACAATGAGCAGTTCTTC	TRBD2	-	TRBV11-3	TRBJ2-1
CASSFTSVVNEQFF	TGTGCCAGCAGCTTTACCAGCGTAGTAAATGAGCAGTTCTTC	-	-	TRBV5-6	TRBJ2-1
CASSSPGELSSGANVLTF	TGTGCCAGCAGTTCCCCGGGAGAGCTTAGCTCTGGGGCCAACGTCCTGACTTTC	-	many	TRBV6-1	TRBJ2-6
CASSFGGEYTEAFF	TGTGCCAGCAGCTTTGGGGGGGAATATACTGAAGCTTTCTTT	-	many	TRBV7-9	TRBJ1-1
CASRPPGGSNTEAFF	TGTGCCAGCAGACCTCCCGGGGGATCCAACACTGAAGCTTTCTTT	-	many	TRBV7-6	TRBJ1-1
CASSPPRGLSGEQFF	TGTGCCAGCAGCCCCCCGCGGGGGCTCTCGGGTGAGCAGTTCTTC	-	few	TRBV9	TRBJ2-1
CASTLDVDRSNQPQHF	TGTGCCAGCACCCTGGACGTGGATCGTAGCAATCAGCCCCAGCATTTT	-	-	TRBV5-6	TRBJ1-5
CASSVVASGDTDTQYF	TGTGCCAGCAGCGTAGTTGCTAGCGGAGACACAGATACGCAGTATTTT	TRBD2	few	TRBV9	TRBJ2-3
CASSLAYAGQGSNEQFF	TGTGCCAGCAGCTTGGCCTATGCGGGACAGGGGAGCAATGAGCAGTTCTTC	TRBD1	-	TRBV5-6	TRBJ2-1
CASSILRGSSYNEQFF	TGTGCCAGTAGTATTCTCCGGGGCAGCTCCTACAATGAGCAGTTCTTC	-	-	TRBV19	TRBJ2-1
CATTMSGTQETQYF	TGTGCCACCACGATGAGTGGGACACAAGAGACCCAGTACTTC	-	-	TRBV15	TRBJ2-5
CASRGPKQGSYGYTF	TGTGCCAGCCGGGGACCAAAACAGGGGAGCTATGGCTACACCTTC	TRBD1	many	TRBV27	TRBJ1-2
CASSPVLAGGPREQYF	TGTGCCAGCAGCCCTGTCCTAGCGGGAGGGCCTCGTGAGCAGTACTTC	TRBD2	few	TRBV3-1	TRBJ2-7
CASSYVGGYSSYEQYF	TGTGCCAGCAGCTACGTCGGGGGCTACAGCTCCTACGAGCAGTACTTC	-	many	TRBV7-9	TRBJ2-7
CASSIGQGGNQPQHF	TGTGCCAGCAGTATCGGACAGGGGGGCAATCAGCCCCAGCATTTT	TRBD1	few	TRBV28	TRBJ1-5
CASGSGYRNYGYTF	TGTGCTAGTGGTTCCGGTTACAGAAACTATGGCTACACCTTC	-	many	TRBV12-5	TRBJ1-2
CASRTRGGFQPQHF	TGTGCCAGCAGGACCCGAGGAGGCTTTCAGCCCCAGCATTTT	-	-	TRBV6-1	TRBJ1-5
CASSPFGRRTHSDTTYF	TGTGCCAGCAGCCCTTTTGGAAGGAGAACGCATTCAGATACGACGTATTTT	-	once	TRBV9	TRBJ2-3
CASSAPGNTEAFF	TGTGCCAGCAGCGCCCCCGGAAACACTGAAGCTTTCTTT	-	-	TRBV7-4	TRBJ1-1
CASSLGVAPQRF	TGTGCCAGCAGCTTAGGGGTAGCCCCCCAGCGTTTT	-	few	TRBV7-4	TRBJ1-5
CASSLSSGIGYTF	TGTGCCAGCAGTTTATCCTCAGGGATCGGCTACACCTTC	-	few	TRBV27	TRBJ1-2
CASSNPGESPLHF	TGTGCCAGCAGCAATCCGGGGGAATCACCCCTCCACTTT	-	-	TRBV6-5	TRBJ1-6
CASSPEGGTGGLDTQYF	TGTGCCAGCAGCCCCGAGGGGGGGACAGGGGGCCTAGATACGCAGTATTTT	TRBD1	few	TRBV9	TRBJ2-3
CASRPLDTTNEKLFF	TGTGCCAGCAGACCGCTCGACACTACGAATGAAAAACTGTTTTTT	-	many	TRBV6-6	TRBJ1-4
CASSAEPGGQPQHF	TGTGCCAGCAGCGCGGAACCGGGAGGGCAGCCCCAGCATTTT	-	few	TRBV9	TRBJ1-5
CASSQDLLAGGPYLYNEQFF	TGTGCCAGCAGCCAGGATTTACTAGCGGGGGGGCCTTATCTTTACAATGAGCAGTTCTTC	TRBD2	many	TRBV14	TRBJ2-1
CASSLGGDFQETQYF	TGTGCCAGCAGCTTAGGGGGGGACTTCCAAGAGACCCAGTACTTC	-	many	TRBV7-9	TRBJ2-5
CASSLPQGTGEQFF	TGTGCCAGCAGTTTACCCCAGGGGACTGGTGAGCAGTTCTTC	-	-	TRBV27	TRBJ2-1
CASSIPPNTGELFF	TGTGCCAGTAGTATACCACCGAACACCGGGGAGCTGTTTTTT	-	many	TRBV19	TRBJ2-2
CASSSGTGGSYEQYF	TGTGCCAGCAGCTCAGGGACAGGGGGTTCCTACGAGCAGTACTTC	TRBD1	many	TRBV7-8	TRBJ2-7
CASSQDPSSVSYNEQFF	TGCGCCAGCAGCCAAGATCCTTCTAGCGTCTCCTACAATGAGCAGTTCTTC	-	-	TRBV4-1	TRBJ2-1
CASRDRDRDYNEQFF	TGTGCCAGTAGGGACCGGGACAGGGACTACAATGAGCAGTTCTTC	TRBD1	many	TRBV19	TRBJ2-1
CSARPRGLSVKPKADTQYF	TGCAGTGCTAGGCCTCGCGGACTCTCTGTTAAACCAAAGGCAGATACGCAGTATTTT	-	many	TRBV20-1	TRBJ2-3
CASSLMLPEGSEQFF	TGTGCCAGCAGCTTAATGCTCCCAGAAGGGAGTGAGCAGTTCTTC	-	-	TRBV11-2	TRBJ2-1
CASSQEGKLQPTDTQYF	TGTGCCAGCAGCCAAGAGGGAAAACTCCAACCGACAGATACGCAGTATTTT	-	-	TRBV4-2	TRBJ2-3
CASSFSGRSSYEQYF	TGTGCCAGCAGCTTTAGCGGGAGGAGCTCCTACGAGCAGTACTTC	TRBD2	many	TRBV12-3/TRBV12-4	TRBJ2-7
CASSFLALGMDEQYF	TGTGCCAGCAGCTTTTTGGCTCTCGGTATGGACGAGCAGTACTTC	-	many	TRBV7-6	TRBJ2-7
CASSQELAEHTDTQYF	TGCGCCAGCAGCCAAGAACTAGCGGAGCACACAGATACGCAGTATTTT	TRBD2	-	TRBV4-1	TRBJ2-3
CASSLGGPFSNQPQHF	TGCGCCAGCAGCTTGGGGGGACCTTTTAGCAATCAGCCCCAGCATTTT	-	-	TRBV5-1	TRBJ1-5
CASSSAVHREKLFF	TGTGCCAGCAGCTCCGCGGTACATCGAGAAAAACTGTTTTTT	-	many	TRBV7-8	TRBJ1-4
CASRSAYEQYF	TGTGCCAGTAGGTCGGCCTACGAGCAGTACTTC	-	few	TRBV19	TRBJ2-7
CAGGVAPYNEQFF	TGTGCCGGGGGAGTAGCGCCCTACAATGAGCAGTTCTTC	-	few	TRBV6-6	TRBJ2-1